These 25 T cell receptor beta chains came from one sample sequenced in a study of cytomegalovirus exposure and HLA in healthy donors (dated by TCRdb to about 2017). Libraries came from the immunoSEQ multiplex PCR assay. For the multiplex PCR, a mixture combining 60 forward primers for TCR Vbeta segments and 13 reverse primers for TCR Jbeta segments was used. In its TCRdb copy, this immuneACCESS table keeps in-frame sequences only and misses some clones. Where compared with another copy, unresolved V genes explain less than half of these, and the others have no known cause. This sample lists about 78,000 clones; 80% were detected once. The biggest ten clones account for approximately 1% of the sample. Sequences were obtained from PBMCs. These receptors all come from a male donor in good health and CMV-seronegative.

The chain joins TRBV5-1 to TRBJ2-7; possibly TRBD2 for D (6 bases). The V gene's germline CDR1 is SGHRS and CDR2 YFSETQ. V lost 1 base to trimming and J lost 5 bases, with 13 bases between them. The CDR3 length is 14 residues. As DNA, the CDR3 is TGCGCCAGCAGCTTGATCCGGGGAGGTCACGAGCAGTACTTC. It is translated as CASSLIRGGHEQYF.

Written as DNA, the CDR3 is TGTGCCAGCAGTCAGGTAACCTACGAGCAGTACTTC. It specifies CASSQVTYEQYF. The V gene is TRBV7-8, the J gene TRBJ2-7; no definite D call. The V gene lost 6 bases and the J gene lost 2 bases, with 8 bases spanning the gap. The CDR3 has 12 residues. Germline V lookup: CDR1 SGHVS, CDR2 FQNEAQ.

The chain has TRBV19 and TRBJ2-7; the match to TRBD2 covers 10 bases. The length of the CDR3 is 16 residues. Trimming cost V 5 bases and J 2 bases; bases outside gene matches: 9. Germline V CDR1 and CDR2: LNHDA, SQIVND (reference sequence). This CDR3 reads CASSWSSGRAAYEQYF. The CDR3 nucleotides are TGTGCCAGTAGTTGGTCTAGCGGGAGAGCCGCCTACGAGCAGTACTTC.

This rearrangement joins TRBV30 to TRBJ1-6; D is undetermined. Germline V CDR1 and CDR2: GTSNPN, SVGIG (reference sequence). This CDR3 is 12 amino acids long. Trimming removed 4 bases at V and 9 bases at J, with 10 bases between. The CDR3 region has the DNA TGTGCCTGGACTCAGGTCGCTTCACCCCTCCACTTT. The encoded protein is CAWTQVASPLHF.

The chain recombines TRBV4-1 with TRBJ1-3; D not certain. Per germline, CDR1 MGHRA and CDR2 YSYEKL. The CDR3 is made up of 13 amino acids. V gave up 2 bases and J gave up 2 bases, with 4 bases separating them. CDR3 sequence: CASSQITGNTIYF. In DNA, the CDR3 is TGCGCCAGCAGCCAAATCACTGGAAACACCATATATTTT.

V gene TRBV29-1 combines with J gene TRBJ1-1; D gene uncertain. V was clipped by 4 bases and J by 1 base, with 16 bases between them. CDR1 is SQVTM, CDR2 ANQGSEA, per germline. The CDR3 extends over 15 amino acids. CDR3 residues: CSVVKGRTRNTEAFF. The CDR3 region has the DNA TGCAGCGTTGTAAAAGGCAGGACTCGGAACACTGAAGCTTTCTTT.

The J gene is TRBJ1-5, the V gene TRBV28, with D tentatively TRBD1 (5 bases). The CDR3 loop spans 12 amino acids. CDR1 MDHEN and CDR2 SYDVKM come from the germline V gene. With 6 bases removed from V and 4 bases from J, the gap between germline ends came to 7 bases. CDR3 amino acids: CASRKGNQPQHF. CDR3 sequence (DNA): TGTGCCAGCAGGAAGGGGAATCAGCCCCAGCATTTT.

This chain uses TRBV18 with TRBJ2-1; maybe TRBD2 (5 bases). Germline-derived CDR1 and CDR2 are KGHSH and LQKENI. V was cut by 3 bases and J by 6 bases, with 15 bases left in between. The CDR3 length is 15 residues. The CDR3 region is CASSPGQAEGNEQFF. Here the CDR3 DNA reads TGTGCCAGCTCACCCGGGCAGGCCGAGGGCAATGAGCAGTTCTTC.

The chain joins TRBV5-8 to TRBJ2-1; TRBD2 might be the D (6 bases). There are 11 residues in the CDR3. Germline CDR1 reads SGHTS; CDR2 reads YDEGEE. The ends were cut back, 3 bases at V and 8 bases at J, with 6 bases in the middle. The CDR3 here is CASSSSDEQFF. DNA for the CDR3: TGTGCCAGCAGCTCTAGCGATGAGCAGTTCTTC.

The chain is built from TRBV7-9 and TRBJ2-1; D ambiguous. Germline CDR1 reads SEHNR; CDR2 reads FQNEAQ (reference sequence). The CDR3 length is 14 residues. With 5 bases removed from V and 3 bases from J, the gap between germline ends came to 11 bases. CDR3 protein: CASSRDLNYNEQFF. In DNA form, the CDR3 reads TGTGCCAGCAGCCGAGACTTAAACTACAATGAGCAGTTCTTC.

The CDR3 reads CASSLDRRGLVNYGYTF. CDR3 nucleotides: TGTGCCAGCAGCTTAGACCGGCGCGGGTTGGTCAACTATGGCTACACCTTC. This chain joins TRBV11-1 and TRBJ1-2; D unclear. Per the germline V gene, CDR1 is SGHAT and CDR2 is FQDESV (reference sequence). This CDR3 is 17 amino acids long. Trimming shortened V by 1 base and J by 2 bases, and 17 bases separated the two germline ends. The full variable domain, its missing parts supplied by reference TRBV11-1 and TRBJ1-2, is EAEVAQSPRYKITEKSQAVAFWCDPISGHATLYWYRQILGQGPELLVQFQDESVVDDSQLPKDRFSAERLKGVDSTLKIQPAELGDSAMYLCASSLDRRGLVNYGYTFGSGTRLTVV.

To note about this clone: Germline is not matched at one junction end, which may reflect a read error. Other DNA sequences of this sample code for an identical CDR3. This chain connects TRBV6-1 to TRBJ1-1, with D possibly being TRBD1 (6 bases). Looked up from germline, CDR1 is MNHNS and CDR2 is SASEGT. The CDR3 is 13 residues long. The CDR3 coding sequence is TGTGCCAGCAGGACAGGTCCGAACACCGAAGCTTTCTTT. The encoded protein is CASRTGPNTEAFF.

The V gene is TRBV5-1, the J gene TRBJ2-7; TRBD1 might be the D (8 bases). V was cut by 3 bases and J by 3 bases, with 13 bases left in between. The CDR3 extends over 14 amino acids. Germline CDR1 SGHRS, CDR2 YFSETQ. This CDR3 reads CASSSTGDYYEQYF. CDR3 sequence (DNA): TGCGCCAGCAGCTCGACAGGGGACTACTACGAGCAGTACTTC.

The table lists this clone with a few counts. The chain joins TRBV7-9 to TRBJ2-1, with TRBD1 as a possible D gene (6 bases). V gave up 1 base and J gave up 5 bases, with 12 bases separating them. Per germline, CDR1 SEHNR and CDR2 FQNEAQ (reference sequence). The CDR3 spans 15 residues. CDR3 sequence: CASSLEQGMHNEQFF. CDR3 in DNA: TGTGCCAGCAGCTTAGAACAGGGTATGCACAATGAGCAGTTCTTC.

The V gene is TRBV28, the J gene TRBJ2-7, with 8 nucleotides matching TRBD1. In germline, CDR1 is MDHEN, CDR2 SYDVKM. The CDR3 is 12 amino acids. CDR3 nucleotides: TGTGCAAGCTCGGACAGGGCGTACGAGCAGTACTTC. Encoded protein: CASSDRAYEQYF.

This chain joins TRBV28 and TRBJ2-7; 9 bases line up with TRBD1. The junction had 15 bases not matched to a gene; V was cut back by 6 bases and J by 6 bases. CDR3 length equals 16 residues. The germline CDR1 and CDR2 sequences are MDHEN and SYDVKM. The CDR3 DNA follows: TGTGCCAGCAGAGGACAGGGGAGGATTTTCCCTTCCGAGCAGTACTTC. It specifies CASRGQGRIFPSEQYF.

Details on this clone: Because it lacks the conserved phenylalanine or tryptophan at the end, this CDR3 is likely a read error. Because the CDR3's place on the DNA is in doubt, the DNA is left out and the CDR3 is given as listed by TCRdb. The chain's CDR3 is CASSPPGTGVIASI. The chain carries TRBV5-6 and TRBJ1-1; TRBD1, the table's D call, was not compared with the DNA. Germline values: CDR1 SGHDT, CDR2 YYEEEE. The CDR3 spans 14 residues, counting both ends.

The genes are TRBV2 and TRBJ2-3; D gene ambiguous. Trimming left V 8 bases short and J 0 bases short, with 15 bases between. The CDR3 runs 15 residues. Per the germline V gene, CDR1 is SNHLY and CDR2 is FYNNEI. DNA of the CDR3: TGTGCCAGCCTGAGGCAGCGCACTAGCACAGATACGCAGTATTTT. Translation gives CASLRQRTSTDTQYF. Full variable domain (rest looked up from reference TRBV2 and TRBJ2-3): EPEVTQTPSHQVTQMGQEVILRCVPISNHLYFYWYRQILGQKVEFLVSFYNNEISEKSEIFDDQFSVERPDGSNFTLKIRSTKLEDSAMYFCASLRQRTSTDTQYFGPGTRLTVL.

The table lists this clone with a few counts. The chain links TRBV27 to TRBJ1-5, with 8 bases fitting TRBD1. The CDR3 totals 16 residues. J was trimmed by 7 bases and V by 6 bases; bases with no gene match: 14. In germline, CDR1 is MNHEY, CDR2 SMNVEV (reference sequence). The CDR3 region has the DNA TGTGCCAGCAGCCCTGAAATGACAGGGGCTTACCAGCCCCAGCATTTT. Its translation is CASSPEMTGAYQPQHF.

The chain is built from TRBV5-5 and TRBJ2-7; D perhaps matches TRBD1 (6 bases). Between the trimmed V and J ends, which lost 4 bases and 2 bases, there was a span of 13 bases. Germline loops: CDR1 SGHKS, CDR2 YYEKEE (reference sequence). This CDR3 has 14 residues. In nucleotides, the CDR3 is TGTGCCAGCAGCCAATATACAGGGACCTACGAGCAGTACTTC. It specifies CASSQYTGTYEQYF.

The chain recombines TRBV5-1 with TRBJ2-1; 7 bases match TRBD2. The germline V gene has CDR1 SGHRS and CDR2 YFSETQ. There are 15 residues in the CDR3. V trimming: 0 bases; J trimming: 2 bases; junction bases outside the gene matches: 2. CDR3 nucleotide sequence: TGCGCCAGCAGCTTGGGGGACTACCCCTACAATGAGCAGTTCTTC. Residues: CASSLGDYPYNEQFF. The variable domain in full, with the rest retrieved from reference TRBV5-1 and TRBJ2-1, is KAGVTQTPRYLIKTRGQQVTLSCSPISGHRSVSWYQQTPGQGLQFLFEYFSETQRNKGNFPGRFSGRQFSNSRSEMNVSTLELGDSALYLCASSLGDYPYNEQFFGPGTRLTVL.

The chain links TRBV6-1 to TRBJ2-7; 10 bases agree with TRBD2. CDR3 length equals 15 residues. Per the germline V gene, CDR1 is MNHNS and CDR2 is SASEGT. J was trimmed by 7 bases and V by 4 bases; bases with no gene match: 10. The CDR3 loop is CASSVSGRGTREQYF. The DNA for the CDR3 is TGTGCCAGCAGTGTCAGCGGGAGGGGCACTAGAGAGCAGTACTTC.

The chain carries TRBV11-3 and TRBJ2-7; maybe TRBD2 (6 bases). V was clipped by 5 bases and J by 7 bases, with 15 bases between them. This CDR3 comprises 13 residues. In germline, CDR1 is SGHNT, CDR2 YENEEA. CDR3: CASSASGVGEQYF. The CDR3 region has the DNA TGTGCCAGCAGCGCCTCGGGAGTGGGGGAGCAGTACTTC.

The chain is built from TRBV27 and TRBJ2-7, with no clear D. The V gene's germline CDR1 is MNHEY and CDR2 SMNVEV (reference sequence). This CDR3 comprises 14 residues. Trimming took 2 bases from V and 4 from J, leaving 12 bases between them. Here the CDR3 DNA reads TGTGCCAGCAGTTTAAACCCCCAGGCGTACGAGCAGTACTTC. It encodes CASSLNPQAYEQYF.

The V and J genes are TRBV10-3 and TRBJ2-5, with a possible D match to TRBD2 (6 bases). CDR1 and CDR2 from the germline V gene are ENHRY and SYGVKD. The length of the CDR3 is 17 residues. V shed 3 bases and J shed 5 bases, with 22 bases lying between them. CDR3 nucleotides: TGTGCCATCAGTGACGGTCCCGGGGGAGGTTTGGTGGAGACCCAGTACTTC. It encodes CAISDGPGGGLVETQYF.